Each of the 5 T cell receptor beta chains below was sequenced from the same sample in a study of blood T cell repertoires in COVID-19. Here immunoSEQ multiplex PCR was the method, and the copy in TCRdb shows in-frame clones only, minus some. This table holds 300,000 to 350,000 clones, more than 80% found once. The sequencing input was peripheral blood. The receptors stem from a woman aged 25 to 39 with COVID-19, enrolled during active disease.

The rearrangement links TRBV7-9 to TRBJ2-2, with 8 bases identical to TRBD1. The CDR3 contains 16 residues. Looked up from germline, CDR1 is SEHNR and CDR2 is FQNEAQ (reference sequence). Trimming removed 0 bases from V and 3 bases from J; junction bases left unmatched: 3. As DNA, the CDR3 is TGTGCCAGCAGCTTAGCGCCAGGGGGCTACACCGGGGAGCTGTTTTTT. Translated: CASSLAPGGYTGELFF.

The rearrangement joins TRBV2 to TRBJ2-7; 10 bases agree with TRBD2. In germline, CDR1 is SNHLY, CDR2 FYNNEI. The ends lost 7 bases at V and 6 bases at J; junction bases unmatched: 9. This CDR3 contains 14 residues. CDR3 coding DNA: TGTGCCAGCACGGCACTAGCGGGATTAGGCGAGCAGTACTTC. Its translation is CASTALAGLGEQYF.

V and J are TRBV18 and TRBJ2-5; D gene uncertain. Trimming took off 2 bases at V and 7 bases at J, with 5 bases between the two ends. In germline, CDR1 is KGHSH, CDR2 LQKENI. The CDR3 has 11 residues. This CDR3 is CASSPGGTQYF. In DNA, the CDR3 is TGTGCCAGCTCACCAGGCGGGACCCAGTACTTC.

This chain joins TRBV7-3 and TRBJ2-3; 7 bases match TRBD2. CDR1 SGHTA and CDR2 FQGTGA come from the germline V gene. The CDR3 is 14 amino acids. V trimming: 4 bases; J trimming: 2 bases; junction bases outside the gene matches: 3. The CDR3 coding sequence is TGTGCCAGCAGCTCCGGACTAGTCACAGATACGCAGTATTTT. Residues: CASSSGLVTDTQYF.

This clone showed up just once. The gene calls are TRBV5-1 and TRBJ2-3; 11 positions match TRBD2. The CDR3 runs to 15 residues. Trimming removed 6 bases from V and 4 bases from J; junction bases left unmatched: 7. Germline-derived CDR1 and CDR2 are SGHRS and YFSETQ. CDR3 sequence reads: CASNPLAGGADTQYF. The CDR3 nucleotides read TGCGCCAGCAACCCCCTAGCGGGAGGAGCAGATACGCAGTATTTT.